The rows below give T cell receptor beta chains drawn from one sample of a study of CXCR3-negative and CXCR3-positive naive CD8 T cells. TCRdb reworked the 5' RACE reads into one entry per CDR3 protein, no DNA. The sample features around 40,000 distinct CDR3 sequences, with under 15% in its top ten. Input material: memory CD8+ T cells from blood. The receptors shown here come from a human donor in good health. Some clones in this sample may be carry-over from other donors' samples. CDR3s include the opening cysteine and the closing phenylalanine or tryptophan. Rows may omit the clone size; those that give it use once, few, many or a size class.

size: NA; J: TRBJ1-5; V: TRBV28; CDR3: CASSFDRRGQPQHF
size: NA; J: TRBJ2-7; V: TRBV29-1; CDR3: CSVGFWDSFSSYEQYF
size: NA; J: TRBJ2-3; V: TRBV6-4; CDR3: CASSAAGGTDTQYF
size: NA; J: TRBJ2-3; V: TRBV4-1; CDR3: CASSQDRSTDTQYF
size: NA; J: TRBJ2-3; V: TRBV6-4; CDR3: CASSAGNTDTQYF
size: NA; J: TRBJ2-1; V: TRBV11-2; CDR3: CASNQRGPTEGEQFF
size: NA; J: TRBJ1-2; V: TRBV7-8; CDR3: CASSPGGNGYTF
size: NA; J: TRBJ2-2; V: TRBV28; CDR3: CASSLAGGVTGELFF
size: NA; J: TRBJ2-1; V: TRBV20-1; CDR3: CSARDRSRYEQFF
size: NA; J: TRBJ2-2; V: TRBV20-1; CDR3: CSAGTFADGELFF
size: NA; J: TRBJ2-1; V: TRBV4-3; CDR3: CASSPGTTYNEQFF
size: NA; J: TRBJ1-4; V: TRBV4-2; CDR3: CASSQDGGDEKLFF
size: NA; J: TRBJ2-5; V: TRBV12-3/TRBV12-4; CDR3: CASSRLLFETQYF
size: NA; J: TRBJ1-1; V: TRBV27; CDR3: CASSPGENTEAFF
size: NA; J: TRBJ1-1; V: TRBV5-1; CDR3: CASSLDEYTEAFF
size: NA; J: TRBJ2-7; V: TRBV3-1; CDR3: CASSQRGWTGQPTRQYF
size: NA; J: TRBJ2-3; V: TRBV7-3; CDR3: CASSLSVGAADTQYF
size: NA; J: TRBJ2-3; V: TRBV6-1; CDR3: CASIPRDSLDTQYF
size: NA; J: TRBJ1-6; V: TRBV4-3; CDR3: CASSQDRLNSPLHF
size: NA; J: TRBJ2-2; V: TRBV7-2; CDR3: CASTVMGQGHTGELFF
size: NA; J: TRBJ2-2; V: TRBV5-1; CDR3: CASSLGESTGELFF
size: NA; J: TRBJ2-1; V: TRBV28; CDR3: CASSFPRRENEQFF
size: NA; J: TRBJ2-1; V: TRBV28; CDR3: CASSSDYNEQFF
size: NA; J: TRBJ2-7; V: TRBV6-2/TRBV6-3; CDR3: CASTLQFPSRHEQYF
size: NA; J: TRBJ2-5; V: TRBV20-1; CDR3: CSARVGGAEETQYF
size: NA; J: TRBJ2-3; V: TRBV28; CDR3: CASTSLADRTDTQYF
size: NA; J: TRBJ1-1; V: TRBV29-1; CDR3: CSVLRGGTEAFF
size: medium-sized; J: TRBJ2-2; V: TRBV28; CDR3: CASSRNDRENTGELFF